The clone carrying this TCR beta chain was seen repeatedly, ten times or more. TCRdb itself ran the RT-PCR reads through MiXCR, one entry per CDR3 protein. Of about 7,600 distinct CDR3 sequences detected, roughly 10% appear once; the ten largest clones hold 52%. The record originates from a study of patients and donors after allogeneic stem cell transplantation. CDR3 length equals 16 residues. CDR1 is LGHNA, CDR2 YNFKEQ, per germline. J gave up 10 bases and V 2 bases, and 10 bases lay outside the gene matches. The sequenced sample consisted of blood, either unsorted or a sorted T cell fraction (not recorded which). The clonotype originates from a human donor who was either an allogeneic HSCT recipient or a stem cell or donor lymphocyte infusion donor (not recorded which). It is not recorded whose cells these are; they may come from a transplant donor. The V call is TRBV4-2, the J call TRBJ1-6, with 8 nucleotides matching TRBD1. Here the CDR3 reads CASSQTSTGGVSPLHF. CDR3 sequence (DNA): TGTGCCAGCAGCCAAACCTCTACAGGGGGTGTATCACCCCTCCACTTT.